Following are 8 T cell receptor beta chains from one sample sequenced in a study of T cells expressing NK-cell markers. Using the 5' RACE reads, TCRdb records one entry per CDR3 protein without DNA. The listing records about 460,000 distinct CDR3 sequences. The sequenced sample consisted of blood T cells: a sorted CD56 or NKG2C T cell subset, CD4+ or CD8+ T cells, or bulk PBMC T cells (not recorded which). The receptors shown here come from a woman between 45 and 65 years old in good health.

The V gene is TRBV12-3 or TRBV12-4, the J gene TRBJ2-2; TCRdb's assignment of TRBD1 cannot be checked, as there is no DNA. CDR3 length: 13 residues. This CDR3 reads CASTTLRGGELFF.

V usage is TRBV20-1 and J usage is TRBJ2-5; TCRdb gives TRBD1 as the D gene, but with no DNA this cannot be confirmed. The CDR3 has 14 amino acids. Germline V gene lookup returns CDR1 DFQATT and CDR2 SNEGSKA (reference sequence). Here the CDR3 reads CSASQARGPETQYF.

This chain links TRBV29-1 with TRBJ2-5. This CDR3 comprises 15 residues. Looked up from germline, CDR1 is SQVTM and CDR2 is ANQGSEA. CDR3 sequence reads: CSVERSGRPQETQYF.

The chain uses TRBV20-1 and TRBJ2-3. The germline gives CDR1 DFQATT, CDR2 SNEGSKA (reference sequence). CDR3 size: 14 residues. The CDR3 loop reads CSAREMTSADTQYF.

The CDR3 spells CSASPGTGGVYEQYF. The chain combines TRBV20-1 with TRBJ2-7; TCRdb calls TRBD1, which cannot be checked without DNA. Germline V gene sequence: CDR1 DFQATT, CDR2 SNEGSKA (reference sequence). This CDR3 spans 15 amino acids.

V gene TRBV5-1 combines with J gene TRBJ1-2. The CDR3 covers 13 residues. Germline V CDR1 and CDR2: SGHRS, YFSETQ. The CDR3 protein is CASSLGEGVDYTF. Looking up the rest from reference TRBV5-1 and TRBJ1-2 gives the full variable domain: KAGVTQTPRYLIKTRGQQVTLSCSPISGHRSVSWYQQTPGQGLQFLFEYFSETQRNKGNFPGRFSGRQFSNSRSEMNVSTLELGDSALYLCASSLGEGVDYTFGSGTRLTVV.

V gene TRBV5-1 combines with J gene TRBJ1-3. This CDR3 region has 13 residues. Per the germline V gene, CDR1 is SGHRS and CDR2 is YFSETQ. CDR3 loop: CASYQETGNTIYF.

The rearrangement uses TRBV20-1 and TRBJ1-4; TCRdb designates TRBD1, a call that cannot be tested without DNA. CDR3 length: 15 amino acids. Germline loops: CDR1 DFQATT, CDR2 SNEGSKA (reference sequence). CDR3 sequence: CSARDMPGTNEKLFF.